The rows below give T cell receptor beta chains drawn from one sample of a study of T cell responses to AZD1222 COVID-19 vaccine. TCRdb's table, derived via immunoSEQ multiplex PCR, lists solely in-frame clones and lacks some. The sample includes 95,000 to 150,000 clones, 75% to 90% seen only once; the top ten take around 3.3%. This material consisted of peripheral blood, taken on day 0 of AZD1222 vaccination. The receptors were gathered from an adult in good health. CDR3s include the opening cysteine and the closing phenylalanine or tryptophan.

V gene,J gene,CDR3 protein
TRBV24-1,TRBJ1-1,CATRTAMNTEAFF
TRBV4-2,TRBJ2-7,CASSRPTGSGRYEQYF
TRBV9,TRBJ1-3,CASSSPPGPASGNTIYF
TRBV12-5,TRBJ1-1,CASGLYGPGGTEAFF
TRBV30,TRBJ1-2,CAWTADVRVYGYTF
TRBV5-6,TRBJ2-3,CASSLTGIKQYF
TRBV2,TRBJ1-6,CASSELDRAPLHF
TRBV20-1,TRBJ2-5,CSASWLAGGKVWQETQYF
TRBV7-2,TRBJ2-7,CASSPDISYEQYF
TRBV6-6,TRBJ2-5,CASRPRTNQETQYF
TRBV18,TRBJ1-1,CASSPPLGGNTEAFF
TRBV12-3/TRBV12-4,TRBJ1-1,CASSDLGAEAFF
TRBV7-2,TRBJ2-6,CASNRKQGAGANVLTF
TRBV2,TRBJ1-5,CASSPPGGVGNQPQHF
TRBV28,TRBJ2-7,CASSFHYGEPSYEQYF
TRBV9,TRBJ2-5,CASSVGLAGGQETQYF
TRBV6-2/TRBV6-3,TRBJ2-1,CASSYLGRNEQFF
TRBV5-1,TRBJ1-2,CASSPTGGSYGYTF
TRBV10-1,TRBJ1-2,CASSPLTVDYGYTF
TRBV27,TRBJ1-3,CASSETGFSGNTIYF
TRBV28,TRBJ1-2,CASIENPAGYGYTF
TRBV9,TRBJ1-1,CASSVDDTEAFF
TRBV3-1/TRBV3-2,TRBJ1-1,CASSQDTSTDAEAFF
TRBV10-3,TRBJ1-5,CAISEQGAQPQHF
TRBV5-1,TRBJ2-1,CASSFRQGYYNEQFF
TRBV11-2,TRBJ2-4,CASSQNSDRPHQWF
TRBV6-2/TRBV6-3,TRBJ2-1,CASSSSIAGRYNEQFF
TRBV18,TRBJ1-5,CASSGSSASQHF
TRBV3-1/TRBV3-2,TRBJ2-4,CASSQDVGRKQYF
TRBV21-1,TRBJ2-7,CASSKVAIAGFPLEQYF
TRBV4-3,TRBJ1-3,CASSQEDVGNTIYF
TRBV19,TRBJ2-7,CASSWDSQTANYEQYF
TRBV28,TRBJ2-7,CASSLGDRPYEQYF
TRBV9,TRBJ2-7,CASSVVPGGYEQYF
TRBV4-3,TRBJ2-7,CASSQEGPRSYEQYF
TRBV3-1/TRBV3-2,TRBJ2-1,CASSQGPGAYNEQFF
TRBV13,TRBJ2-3,CASSYRDRGIPGSTDTQYF
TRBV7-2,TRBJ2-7,CASSPQLAGAPYEQYF
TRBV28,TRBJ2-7,CASSLAIEYEQYF
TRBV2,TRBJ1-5,CASSPTWGGQGQPQHF
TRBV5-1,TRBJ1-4,CASGRGEGGEKLFF
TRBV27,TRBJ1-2,CASRTSLGLGYTF